This TCR beta chain was recorded in a study of regulatory T cells in long-lasting Graves disease. Background on the study: Persistence in Graves' disease denoted antithyroid drug use beyond 5 years alongside positive TSH receptor antibodies.

Time point described: persistent/refractory GD, antithyroid drugs over 5 years with positive TRAb. Extracted RNA from PBMCs served as the source of the TCR library. HTBI primers from iRepertoire and Arm-PCR of CDR3 regions yielded the TCR beta libraries. One entry per CDR3 protein, called by TCRdb with MiXCR from the multiplex PCR reads. The data hold 400,000 to 600,000 distinct CDR3 sequences, with 20% to 25% observed a single time. This clonotype was recorded a few times. Its matching antigen is unknown. Germline values: CDR1 KGHSH, CDR2 LQKENI. V dropped 4 bases and J dropped 5 bases, with 11 bases sitting between them. This CDR3 spans 13 amino acids. General study results and limits: Investigators studied peripheral blood only, not thyroid tissue.

Sequenced here: peripheral blood mononuclear cells (PBMCs), sampled when the disease was refractory, from a patient treated with antithyroid drugs. The TCR was taken from a female donor with Graves disease. The chain employs TRBV18 and TRBJ1-1; possibly TRBD1 for D (5 bases). The CDR3 coding sequence is TGTGCCAGCTCACGGTATGAGGGGACTGAAGCTTTCTTT. Translating it yields CASSRYEGTEAFF.